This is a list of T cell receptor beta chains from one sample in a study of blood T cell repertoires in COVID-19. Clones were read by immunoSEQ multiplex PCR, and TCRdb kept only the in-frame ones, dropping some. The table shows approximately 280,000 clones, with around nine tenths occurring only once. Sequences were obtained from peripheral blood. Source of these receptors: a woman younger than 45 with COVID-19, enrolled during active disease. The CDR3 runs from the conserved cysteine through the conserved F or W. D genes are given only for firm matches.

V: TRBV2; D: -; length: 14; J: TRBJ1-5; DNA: TGTGCCAGCAGTCAGGCAGGGCTGAATCAGCCCCAGCATTTT; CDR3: CASSQAGLNQPQHF
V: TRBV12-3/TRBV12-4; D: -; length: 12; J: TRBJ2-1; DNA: TGTGCCAGCAGTCACCAGGGGGGTGAGCAGTTCTTC; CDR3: CASSHQGGEQFF
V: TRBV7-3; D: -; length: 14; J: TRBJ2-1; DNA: TGTGCCAGCAGCTTAGCGGAAGCTTTCAATGAGCAGTTCTTC; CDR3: CASSLAEAFNEQFF
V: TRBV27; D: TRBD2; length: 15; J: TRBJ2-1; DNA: TGTGCCAGCAGTTTCGTGACTAGCGGGTTGTGGGAGCAGTTCTTC; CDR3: CASSFVTSGLWEQFF
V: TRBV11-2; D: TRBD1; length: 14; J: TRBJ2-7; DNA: TGTGCCAGCAGCGTCCGGGACAGGCGTCCAGAGCAGTACTTC; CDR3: CASSVRDRRPEQYF
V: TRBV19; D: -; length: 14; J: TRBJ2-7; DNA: TGTGCCAGTAGACCAGAGTGGGGCGTGGACGAGCAGTACTTC; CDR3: CASRPEWGVDEQYF
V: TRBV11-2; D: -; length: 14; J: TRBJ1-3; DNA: TGTGCCAGCAGCTTAATACAGGGCGGAAACACCATATATTTT; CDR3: CASSLIQGGNTIYF
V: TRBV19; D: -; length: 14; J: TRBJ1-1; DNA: TGTGCCAGTAGTATACAGGGGCGTGCCACTGAAGCTTTCTTT; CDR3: CASSIQGRATEAFF
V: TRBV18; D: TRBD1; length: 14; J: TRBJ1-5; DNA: TGTGCCAGCTCAAGGGGGCAGGGCAATCAGCCCCAGCATTTT; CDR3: CASSRGQGNQPQHF
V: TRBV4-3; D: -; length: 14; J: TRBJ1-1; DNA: TGCGCCAGCAGCCAAGATCTAGTCGGATTTGAAGCTTTCTTT; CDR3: CASSQDLVGFEAFF
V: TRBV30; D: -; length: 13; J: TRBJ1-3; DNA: TGTGCCTGGGGACCTGGACAGGGAAACACCATATATTTT; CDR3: CAWGPGQGNTIYF
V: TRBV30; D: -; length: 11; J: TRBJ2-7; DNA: TGTGCCTGGTCCGGTCTCCACGAGCAGTACTTC; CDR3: CAWSGLHEQYF
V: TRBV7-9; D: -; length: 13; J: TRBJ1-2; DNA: TGTGCCAGCAGCTACAGGGATAACTATGGCTACACCTTC; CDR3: CASSYRDNYGYTF
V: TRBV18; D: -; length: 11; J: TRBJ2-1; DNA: TGTGCCAGCTCACCAGGGGGCATTGAGTTCTTC; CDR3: CASSPGGIEFF
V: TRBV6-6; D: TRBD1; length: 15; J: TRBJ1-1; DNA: TGTGCCAGCAGGTTCGGACAGGCCATGAACACTGAAGCTTTCTTT; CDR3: CASRFGQAMNTEAFF
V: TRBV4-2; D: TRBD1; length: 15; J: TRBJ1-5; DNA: TGTGCCAGCAGGCTGACAGGGGGCGTCAATCAGCCCCAGCATTTT; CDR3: CASRLTGGVNQPQHF
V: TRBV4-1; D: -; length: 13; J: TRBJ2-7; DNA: TGCGCCAGCAGCCAAGATCCCTACCCCGAGCAGTACTTC; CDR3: CASSQDPYPEQYF
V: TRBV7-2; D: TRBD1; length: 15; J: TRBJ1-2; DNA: TGTGCCAGCAGCTTAGGGGGCAGGGGGAAAGGCGGCTACACCTTC; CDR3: CASSLGGRGKGGYTF
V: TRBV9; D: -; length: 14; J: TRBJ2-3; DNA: TGTGCCAGCAGTGGGGGGATTAGCACAGATACGCAGTATTTT; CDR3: CASSGGISTDTQYF
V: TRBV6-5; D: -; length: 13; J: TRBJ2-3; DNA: TGTGCCAGCAGTCCTACCTTCGCAGATACGCAGTATTTT; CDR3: CASSPTFADTQYF
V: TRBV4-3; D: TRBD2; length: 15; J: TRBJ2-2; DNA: TGCGCCAGCAGCCAATCTAGCGGAGTCACCGGGGAGCTGTTTTTT; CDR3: CASSQSSGVTGELFF
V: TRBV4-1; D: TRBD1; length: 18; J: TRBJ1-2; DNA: TGCGCCAGCAGCCAAGTACCTGTCTCGGCAGGGGGTTCAGATGGCTACACCTTC; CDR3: CASSQVPVSAGGSDGYTF
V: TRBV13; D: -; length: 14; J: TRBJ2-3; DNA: TGTGCCAGCAGCTCGAACAGGGATGGAGATACGCAGTATTTT; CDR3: CASSSNRDGDTQYF
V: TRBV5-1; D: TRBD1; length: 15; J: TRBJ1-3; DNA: TGCGCCAGCAGCTCTGGGACAGGGGCTGGAAACACCATATATTTT; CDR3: CASSSGTGAGNTIYF
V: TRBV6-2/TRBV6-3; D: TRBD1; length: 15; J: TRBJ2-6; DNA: TGTGCCAGCAGTGCGGACAGGGTTGGGGCCAACGTCCTGACTTTC; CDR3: CASSADRVGANVLTF
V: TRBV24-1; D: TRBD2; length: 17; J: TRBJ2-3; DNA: TGTGCCACCAGTGGTGCCCTAGCGGGAGGAGTGACAGATACGCAGTATTTT; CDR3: CATSGALAGGVTDTQYF
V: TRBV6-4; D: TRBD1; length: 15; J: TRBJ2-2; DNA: TGTGCCAGCAGTGACTCGGGGACAGGTTACGGGGAGCTGTTTTTT; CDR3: CASSDSGTGYGELFF
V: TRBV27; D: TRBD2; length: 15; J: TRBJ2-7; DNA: TGTGCCAGCAGTCTTACTAGCGGGAGGGCCGATGAGCAGTACTTC; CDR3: CASSLTSGRADEQYF